This TCR beta chain originates from a study of OX40 agonist ivuxolimab in advanced cancers. General observations from the study: The work left the antigen specificity of expanded peripheral T cells undetermined. There was clonal expansion of CD4+ and CD8+ blood T cells by week 6 at 0.1 to 3.0 mg/kg.

The V segment lost 5 bases and the J segment 0 bases; nucleotides outside the gene matches: 6. Germline CDR1 reads SGHAT; CDR2 reads FQDESV (reference sequence). This CDR3 is built from 16 residues. Of note for this clone: Its antigen is unknown.

The method was immunoSEQ multiplex PCR; TCRdb's version includes in-frame clones alone and lacks a portion of them. Of roughly 75,000 clones listed, approximately 90% are singletons. Sequencing was performed on CD4+ or CD8+ T cells sorted from blood, taken in a trial of the OX40 agonist ivuxolimab. The chain uses TRBV11-1 and TRBJ2-2; 7 nucleotides agree with TRBD1. The clonotype originates from an adult with an advanced solid tumor such as melanoma, head and neck, liver or kidney cancer. The CDR3 reads CASSRFRGSNTGELFF. In DNA, the CDR3 is TGTGCCAGCAGCAGATTCAGGGGGTCGAACACCGGGGAGCTGTTTTTT.